A single sample gave rise to the 32 T cell receptor beta chains below, sequenced in a study of identical twins. One entry per CDR3 protein results from TCRdb running MiXCR on the 5' RACE reads. The sample lists roughly 540,000 distinct CDR3 sequences; 20% to 25% were seen once. Another study also made use of these data, one on T cells expressing NK-cell markers.

Sequenced material: CD4+ T cells sorted from blood. These receptors all come from a woman between 18 and 30 years old in good health.

This clonotype has only a few counts. This chain uses TRBV29-1 with TRBJ2-3; 8 bases match TRBD1. The CDR3 has 16 amino acids. Per germline, CDR1 SQVTM and CDR2 ANQGSEA. V was clipped by 0 bases and J by 2 bases; unmatched bases: 7. The CDR3 protein is CSVEDGQGTFTDTQYF. The CDR3 coding sequence is TGCAGCGTTGAAGATGGACAGGGAACGTTCACAGATACGCAGTATTTT.

This clonotype turned up a few times. The rearrangement uses TRBV20-1 and TRBJ1-1, with D possibly matching TRBD1 (5 bases). The CDR3 is 14 amino acids. Germline V gene data show CDR1 as DFQATT and CDR2 as SNEGSKA (reference sequence). Deletions cut 4 bases from V and 0 bases from J, with 12 bases between. The CDR3 reads CSATAGSMNTEAFF. CDR3 DNA sequence: TGCAGTGCTACGGCAGGGTCAATGAACACTGAAGCTTTCTTT.

CDR3 sequence (DNA): TGCAGTGCTAGAGACCCCAGTCTGAATACGCAGTATTTT. It translates to CSARDPSLNTQYF. The chain recombines TRBV20-1 with TRBJ2-3, with unresolved D. Germline V gives CDR1 DFQATT, CDR2 SNEGSKA (reference sequence). The CDR3 extends over 13 amino acids. Between the trimmed V and J ends, which lost 0 bases and 7 bases, there was a span of 11 bases.

This clonotype was counted between two and nine times. This rearrangement joins TRBV11-2 to TRBJ2-2; 8 bases match TRBD1. Germline assignment: CDR1 SGHAT and CDR2 FQNNGV. Trimming took 3 bases from V and 4 from J; bases not matched to a gene: 7. The CDR3 covers 16 residues. The CDR3 region has the DNA TGTGCCAGCAGCTTCGCACGTGACAGGGGCACCGGGGAGCTGTTTTTT. Amino acids: CASSFARDRGTGELFF.

In this sample, this clonotype turned up a few times. This chain links TRBV19 with TRBJ2-7, with D unresolved. CDR3 length equals 13 residues. Trimming removed 6 bases from V and 2 bases from J, with 11 bases in between. Germline V gives CDR1 LNHDA, CDR2 SQIVND (reference sequence). DNA of the CDR3: TGTGCCAGTAGCCCCCACCCAACCTACGAGCAGTACTTC. Protein product: CASSPHPTYEQYF.

The chain combines TRBV12-2 with TRBJ2-1; TRBD2 is the table's D call and was not checked against the DNA. TRBV12-2 is a pseudogene locus. The CDR3 is 18 residues long. This CDR3 is CASRPRTSPSPSYNEQFF. In nucleotides, the CDR3 is TGTGCAAGTCGCCCCAGGACTAGCCCCTCTCCCTCTTACAATGAGCAGTTCTTC.

Sample share makes this clonotype medium-sized. The chain couples TRBV12-3 or TRBV12-4 to TRBJ2-7; D possibly corresponds to TRBD2 (5 bases). The V end lost 2 bases, the J end lost 0 bases, and 11 bases lay between the germline ends. CDR3 size: 15 residues. The CDR3: CASSLSGLTSYEQYF. The CDR3, as DNA: TGTGCCAGCAGTTTAAGCGGTCTAACCTCCTACGAGCAGTACTTC.

There are many counts of this clonotype. This sequence joins TRBV20-1 and TRBJ1-5; tentative D call: TRBD1 (6 bases). Germline V gene data show CDR1 as DFQATT and CDR2 as SNEGSKA (reference sequence). Deletions cut 7 bases from V and 5 bases from J, with 18 bases between. The CDR3 has 14 amino acids. CDR3 nucleotides: TGCAGTGGCCAAAGAGGAGGGGGTGATCAGCCCCAGCATTTT. Translating gives CSGQRGGGDQPQHF.

This clonotype occurred a few times. The chain combines TRBV20-1 with TRBJ2-5; D remains ambiguous. CDR1 and CDR2 (germline): DFQATT, SNEGSKA (reference sequence). V lost 5 bases and J lost 5, with 6 bases in between. This CDR3 has 10 amino acids. DNA of the CDR3: TGCAGTGCTGTAATGGAGACCCAGTACTTC. This encodes CSAVMETQYF.

The CDR3 is CASSEVRLADTQYF. CDR3 sequence (DNA): TGTGCCAGCAGTGAAGTCAGACTAGCGGATACGCAGTATTTT. The gene calls are TRBV6-1 and TRBJ2-3; 8 bases map to TRBD2. The CDR3 extends over 14 amino acids. The germline CDR1 and CDR2 sequences are MNHNS and SASEGT. The ends lost 1 base at V and 6 bases at J; junction bases unmatched: 3.

This rearrangement joins TRBV30 to TRBJ2-1; 10 bases match TRBD2. This CDR3 spans 14 amino acids. Per the germline V gene, CDR1 is GTSNPN and CDR2 is SVGIG (reference sequence). J was trimmed by 6 bases and V by 0 bases; bases with no gene match: 2. The DNA for the CDR3 is TGTGCCTGGAGTGTAGCGGGAGGGCCCAATGAGCAGTTCTTC. It specifies CAWSVAGGPNEQFF. Using reference TRBV30 and TRBJ2-1 for the parts outside the CDR3, the full variable domain is SQTIHQWPATLVQPVGSPLSLECTVEGTSNPNLYWYRQAAGRGLQLLFYSVGIGQISSEVPQNLSASRPQDRQFILSSKKLLLSDSGFYLCAWSVAGGPNEQFFGPGTRLTVL.

This clonotype occurred many times. The chain couples TRBV5-1 to TRBJ2-1; 7 bases line up with TRBD2. The CDR3 totals 19 residues. Germline CDR1 SGHRS, CDR2 YFSETQ. After removal of 0 bases from V and 0 bases from J, the junction contained 12 bases not matched to a gene. The CDR3 sequence is CASSLGTGGSLSSYNEQFF. CDR3 DNA sequence: TGCGCCAGCAGCTTGGGGACGGGAGGTTCCCTAAGCTCCTACAATGAGCAGTTCTTC.

This clonotype was counted between two and nine times. The rearrangement joins TRBV10-2 to TRBJ1-5; 7 nucleotides match TRBD1. Germline loops: CDR1 WSHSY, CDR2 SAAADI. This CDR3 spans 15 amino acids. V shed 5 bases, J shed 0 bases, and the junction held 4 bases outside the gene matches. For the CDR3, the DNA is TGCGCCAGCAGTCTGTGGGACAGTAGCAATCAGCCCCAGCATTTT. It yields the protein CASSLWDSSNQPQHF.

This clonotype was seen only a few times. This chain joins TRBV7-9 and TRBJ2-1, with 7 bases aligning to TRBD1. The V gene end was trimmed by 0 bases and the J gene end by 8 bases; junction bases not matched to a gene: 10. CDR1 is SEHNR, CDR2 FQNEAQ, per germline (reference sequence). The CDR3 runs 16 residues. The CDR3 is CASSLAFSTGVDEQFF. CDR3 in DNA: TGTGCCAGCAGCTTAGCCTTCTCCACAGGGGTCGATGAGCAGTTCTTC.

A few counts support this clonotype. Compared with germline, one end of the junction differs, possibly owing to a read error. The gene calls are TRBV6-2 or TRBV6-3 and TRBJ2-7, with 7 bases lining up with TRBD2. This CDR3 spans 11 amino acids. Per the germline V gene, CDR1 is MNHEY and CDR2 is SVGEGT. This CDR3 reads CASSYNLGTIF. In DNA, the CDR3 is TGTGCCAGCAGTTACAACCTCGGGACTATCTTC.

V usage is TRBV12-3 or TRBV12-4 and J usage is TRBJ1-1, with D perhaps TRBD1 (5 bases). V dropped 3 bases and J dropped 1 base, with 15 bases sitting between them. The CDR3 is 16 amino acids. The CDR3 DNA reads as TGTGCCAGCAGTTTGTCAGGGAGGCAGCCGAACACTGAAGCTTTCTTT. Translation gives CASSLSGRQPNTEAFF.

This sequence joins TRBV20-1 and TRBJ1-1, with 9 bases that match TRBD1. The V and J ends lost 3 bases and 10 bases, in that order; junction bases with no gene match: 9. In germline, CDR1 is DFQATT, CDR2 SNEGSKA (reference sequence). CDR3 length equals 13 residues. CDR3 loop: CSARMGQGVRAFF. CDR3 DNA sequence: TGCAGTGCTAGGATGGGACAGGGCGTAAGAGCTTTCTTT.

This clonotype has a handful of counts. V usage is TRBV27 and J usage is TRBJ1-5; TRBD1 matches 7 bases. The CDR3 length is 14 residues. Germline CDR1 is MNHEY and CDR2 is SMNVEV (reference sequence). Germline trimming cut 4 bases from V and 5 bases from J; bases unmatched to any gene: 5. CDR3 coding DNA: TGTGCCAGCAGTTCTCAGGGGGGGTATCAGCCCCAGCATTTT. Its protein product is CASSSQGGYQPQHF.

In this sample, this clonotype turned up many times. The chain combines TRBV25-1 with TRBJ2-7, with D perhaps matching TRBD2 (6 bases). Between the trimmed V and J ends, which lost 8 bases and 6 bases, there was a span of 14 bases. Looked up from germline, CDR1 is MGHDK and CDR2 is SYGVNS. The length of the CDR3 is 12 residues. The CDR3 loop is CASRLGRAEQYF. For the CDR3, the DNA is TGTGCCAGCCGCCTCGGGAGAGCCGAGCAGTACTTC.

The chain carries TRBV6-1 and TRBJ2-3, with D hard to call. CDR3 size: 13 residues. In germline, CDR1 is MNHNS, CDR2 SASEGT. Between the trimmed V and J ends, which lost 6 bases and 4 bases, there was a span of 11 bases. CDR3 DNA sequence: TGTGCCAGCAGGGCGGCCTGGGCAGATACGCAGTATTTT. Its protein product is CASRAAWADTQYF.

This clonotype has only a few counts. The genes are TRBV6-5 and TRBJ2-7, with D possibly TRBD2 on 6 matching bases. Germline V gene lookup returns CDR1 MNHEY and CDR2 SVGAGI. This CDR3 contains 16 residues. V lost 0 bases, J lost 2 bases, and 14 bases lay in between. CDR3 in amino acids: CASSYSRRVTPYEQYF. CDR3 DNA: TGTGCCAGCAGTTACTCGAGGAGGGTTACTCCCTACGAGCAGTACTTC.

The V and J genes are TRBV20-1 and TRBJ2-1; D remains unclear. This CDR3 comprises 12 residues. Germline lookup yields CDR1 DFQATT and CDR2 SNEGSKA (reference sequence). V was shortened by 7 bases and J by 1 base, with 8 bases between the two germline ends. The chain's CDR3 is CSGLVSYNEQFF. The CDR3 nucleotides read TGCAGTGGGCTAGTATCCTACAATGAGCAGTTCTTC.

This chain joins TRBV6-2 or TRBV6-3 and TRBJ2-5; unclear D gene. The ends were cut back, 0 bases at V and 9 bases at J, with 11 bases in the middle. The CDR3 has 13 residues. Germline CDR1 reads MNHEY; CDR2 reads SVGEGT. CDR3: CASSYSPERAQYF. CDR3 nucleotides: TGTGCCAGCAGTTACTCGCCGGAAAGGGCCCAGTACTTC.

The CDR3 here is CASSLYPASLSYEQYF. The CDR3 DNA follows: TGTGCCAGCAGTTTGTACCCGGCCAGTCTGAGTTACGAGCAGTACTTC. The V gene is TRBV27, the J gene TRBJ2-7; D is unresolved. In germline, CDR1 is MNHEY, CDR2 SMNVEV (reference sequence). V was shortened by 3 bases and J by 4 bases, with 19 bases between the two germline ends. The CDR3 consists of 16 residues.

This clonotype was counted only a few times. This rearrangement joins TRBV7-9 to TRBJ2-5; TRBD2 agrees at 10 bases. The CDR3 is 17 residues long. From germline, CDR1 is SEHNR and CDR2 FQNEAQ (reference sequence). Trimming at V came to 2 bases and at J to 9 bases, leaving 15 bases not matched to a gene. This CDR3 is CASSLMRRSGRAGAQYF. The DNA for the CDR3 is TGTGCCAGCAGCTTAATGCGCAGAAGCGGGAGGGCTGGGGCCCAGTACTTC.

The gene calls are TRBV20-1 and TRBJ2-1; TRBD2 agrees at 8 bases. Per germline, CDR1 DFQATT and CDR2 SNEGSKA (reference sequence). The CDR3 runs 15 residues. Trimming at V came to 3 bases and at J to 9 bases, leaving 13 bases not matched to a gene. CDR3 coding DNA: TGCAGTGCTAGTGTCAGCGGGAGATTATCTAGTGAGCAGTTCTTC. Protein sequence: CSASVSGRLSSEQFF.

The rearrangement links TRBV12-5 to TRBJ1-1, with D tentatively TRBD1 (5 bases). V was trimmed by 6 bases and J by 4 bases, leaving 15 bases between them. The CDR3 is made up of 14 amino acids. Germline CDR1 reads LGHNT; CDR2 reads FRNRAP. CDR3 loop: CASGGAGFFTEAFF. CDR3 nucleotides: TGTGCTAGTGGAGGAGCAGGGTTTTTCACTGAAGCTTTCTTT.

This rearrangement joins TRBV5-5 to TRBJ2-5; TRBD2 agrees at 14 bases. The V segment lost 5 bases and the J segment 5 bases; nucleotides outside the gene matches: 5. Germline CDR1 reads SGHKS; CDR2 reads YYEKEE (reference sequence). The CDR3 is made up of 15 amino acids. The CDR3 sequence is CASRRLAGGLETQYF. In DNA, the CDR3 is TGTGCCAGCAGGCGACTAGCGGGAGGGTTGGAGACCCAGTACTTC.

This clonotype has just a few counts. This chain uses TRBV7-2 with TRBJ2-1; D is undetermined. CDR1 is SGHTA, CDR2 FQGNSA, per germline. Trimming cost V 4 bases and J 9 bases, with 22 bases left between them. This CDR3 is built from 16 residues. CDR3 sequence (DNA): TGTGCCAGCAGCTCCCAAGGACGGATCACTCTGGGTGAGCAGTTCTTC. It is translated as CASSSQGRITLGEQFF.

The CDR3: CASGKGGREQYF. The CDR3 DNA sequence: TGTGCCAGCGGTAAAGGGGGGCGCGAGCAGTACTTC. The V gene is TRBV18, the J gene TRBJ2-7; D may be TRBD1 or TRBD2 (6 bases each). V was cut by 8 bases and J by 6 bases, with 14 bases left in between. Germline loops: CDR1 KGHSH, CDR2 LQKENI. The CDR3 is made up of 12 amino acids.

The chain employs TRBV20-1 and TRBJ2-1; tentative D call: TRBD2 (6 bases). CDR1 is DFQATT, CDR2 SNEGSKA, per germline (reference sequence). The ends were cut back, 5 bases at V and 2 bases at J, with 16 bases in the middle. The CDR3 has 15 amino acids. The CDR3 sequence is CSAAQTSDPYNEQFF. CDR3 nucleotides: TGCAGTGCTGCCCAGACTAGTGATCCCTACAATGAGCAGTTCTTC.

This clonotype turned up a few times. This chain links TRBV4-2 with TRBJ2-1; TRBD2 matches at 9 bases. V lost 4 bases to trimming and J lost 12 bases; unmatched junction nucleotides: 16. CDR1 LGHNA and CDR2 YNFKEQ come from the germline V gene. This CDR3 spans 16 amino acids. In DNA form, the CDR3 reads TGTGCCAGCAGCCGGAGTGTAGCGGGGGAAAAATTCGGGCAGTTCTTC. Translated: CASSRSVAGEKFGQFF.